This T cell receptor (beta chain) was obtained from a study of regulatory T cells in long-lasting Graves disease. The time point denotes: persistent/refractory GD, antithyroid drugs over 5 years with positive TRAb. After RNA was extracted from PBMCs, the TCR library was made from it. Per American Thyroid Association guidelines, Graves' disease was diagnosed. The V end lost 5 bases, the J end lost 1 base, and 19 bases lay between the germline ends. CDR1 and CDR2 (germline): SNHLY, FYNNEI. The CDR3 runs 17 residues. This clonotype was seen more than once but under ten times. Its antigen remains unknown. Study-level findings and limits: It was possible that the small sample size reduced accuracy. Persistent-disease Graves' patients showed less TCR diversity than new cases. Persistent disease was characterized by preferential usage of TRBV28, TRBJ1-2 and TRBJ2-5.

Library construction for TCR beta used iRepertoire HTBI primers and Arm-PCR of CDR3 regions. TCRdb re-analysed the multiplex PCR reads in MiXCR, keeping a single row per CDR3 protein. Among about 470,000 distinct CDR3 sequences listed, roughly 21% were seen once. The sample here was peripheral blood mononuclear cells (PBMCs), taken when the disease was refractory, from a patient treated with antithyroid drugs. The chain joins TRBV2 to TRBJ2-3, with D tentatively TRBD1 (5 bases). The receptor was derived from a female donor with Graves disease. The CDR3 DNA reads as TGTGCCAGCAGTCTACAGCCCTACAGGTTTGGCACAGATACGCAGTATTTT. Its translation: CASSLQPYRFGTDTQYF. The whole variable domain, remainder taken from reference TRBV2 and TRBJ2-3, is EPEVTQTPSHQVTQMGQEVILRCVPISNHLYFYWYRQILGQKVEFLVSFYNNEISEKSEIFDDQFSVERPDGSNFTLKIRSTKLEDSAMYFCASSLQPYRFGTDTQYFGPGTRLTVL.